This T cell receptor beta chain was identified during a study of glioma-infiltrating T cells after dendritic cell vaccination. The CDR3 has 15 residues. CDR1 and CDR2 from the germline V gene are SGHVS and FQNEAQ. V was clipped by 6 bases and J by 5 bases; unmatched bases: 6. The data were produced by immunoSEQ multiplex PCR, yet TCRdb's version contains in-frame clones alone and is incomplete. This table has 90,000 to 95,000 clones, about 81% appearing once. Stated time point: after dendritic cell vaccination, including at tumor progression/relapse. The specimen was blood, collected after dendritic cell vaccination. The chain joins TRBV7-8 to TRBJ2-5, with 13 bases identical to TRBD2. The TCR sequence derives from a human donor with glioblastoma. CDR3 sequence reads: CASSFGTSGIETQYF. As DNA, the CDR3 is TGTGCCAGCAGTTTTGGGACTAGCGGGATCGAGACCCAGTACTTC.